This passage covers 8 T cell receptor beta chains from one sample sequenced in a study of T cell responses to AZD1222 COVID-19 vaccine. TCRdb's table, derived via immunoSEQ multiplex PCR, lists solely in-frame clones and lacks some. The sample holds some 180,000 clones, almost 95% seen once. Sample: peripheral blood, taken on day 0 of AZD1222 vaccination. These TCRs come from an adult in good health.

This clone has only one observation. CDR3 protein: CASSQGLAGVGYEQFF. The CDR3 DNA follows: TGCGCCAGCAGCCAAGGCCTAGCGGGAGTTGGGTATGAGCAGTTCTTC. The rearrangement joins TRBV4-1 to TRBJ2-1; TRBD2 matches 10 bases. With 1 base clipped from V and 8 bases from J, the junction kept 8 bases outside the gene matches. Germline assignment: CDR1 MGHRA and CDR2 YSYEKL. This CDR3 comprises 16 residues.

The V call is TRBV5-6, the J call TRBJ2-2; D gene uncertain. The CDR3 is made up of 17 amino acids. V lost 3 bases, J lost 1 base, and 16 bases lay in between. Germline loops: CDR1 SGHDT, CDR2 YYEEEE. DNA for the CDR3: TGTGCCAGCAGCTGGCGGACCGGGTACTTGAACACCGGGGAGCTGTTTTTT. Translating gives CASSWRTGYLNTGELFF.

The genes are TRBV5-1 and TRBJ2-2; no firm D call. The germline V gene has CDR1 SGHRS and CDR2 YFSETQ. The germline V and J ends were trimmed by 2 bases and 1 base, with 12 bases remaining between them. CDR3 size: 16 residues. The CDR3 DNA reads TGCGCCAGCAGCTTTCATTATGGCATGAACACCGGGGAGCTGTTTTTT. Protein: CASSFHYGMNTGELFF.

V gene TRBV6-5 combines with J gene TRBJ1-1; D unresolved. V shed 7 bases and J shed 1 base, with 10 bases lying between them. The CDR3 sequence is 13 residues long. The germline CDR1 and CDR2 sequences are MNHEY and SVGAGI. The CDR3 region has the DNA TGTGCCAGCACTCCCGCAGCGAACACTGAAGCTTTCTTT. Translating gives CASTPAANTEAFF.

The chain has TRBV28 and TRBJ1-4, with D unresolved. This CDR3 has 16 residues. V shed 5 bases and J shed 3 bases, with 16 bases lying between them. Germline-derived CDR1 and CDR2 are MDHEN and SYDVKM. CDR3: CASSLRALVSNEKLFF. In DNA form, the CDR3 reads TGTGCCAGCAGTCTTCGGGCTTTAGTTTCTAATGAAAAACTGTTTTTT.

The CDR3 reads CAHMGQTYQETQYF. The CDR3 DNA sequence: TGTGCCCACATGGGGCAGACGTACCAAGAGACCCAGTACTTC. The chain couples TRBV21-1 to TRBJ2-5; the table's TRBD1 call for D was not verified on the DNA. TRBV21-1 is recorded as a pseudogene. The CDR3 has 14 amino acids.

This rearrangement joins TRBV4-1 to TRBJ2-5, with 10 bases lining up with TRBD2. V was clipped by 3 bases and J by 1 base; unmatched bases: 2. From germline, CDR1 is MGHRA and CDR2 YSYEKL. This CDR3 spans 15 amino acids. The CDR3 nucleotides read TGCGCCAGCAGCCATATAGCGGGAGGCCAAGAGACCCAGTACTTC. This gives the protein CASSHIAGGQETQYF.

The chain combines TRBV18 with TRBJ1-1, with D perhaps TRBD1 (6 bases). Germline V gives CDR1 KGHSH, CDR2 LQKENI. Trimming cost V 5 bases and J 1 base, with 11 bases left between them. The CDR3 length is 14 residues. The CDR3 protein is CASSLGARNTEAFF. The CDR3 DNA sequence: TGTGCCAGCTCATTGGGGGCCCGGAACACTGAAGCTTTCTTT.